These T cell receptor beta chains were read from a single sample in a study of Ad26.COV2.S vaccination and SARS-CoV-2 variants. TCRdb's table, derived via immunoSEQ multiplex PCR, lists solely in-frame clones and lacks some. The data hold some 190,000 clones, with approximately 90% observed a single time. Sequences were derived from peripheral blood, sampled after recovery from COVID-19. Every receptor here comes from a human donor who had recovered from COVID-19. CDR3s include the opening cysteine and the closing phenylalanine or tryptophan. D genes are given only for firm matches. Clone size is stated in some rows and not others, as once, few, many or a class when expanded.

clone_size,d_call,v_call,j_call,cdr3_nt,cdr3_aa
-,TRBD1,TRBV27,TRBJ2-2,TGTGCCAGCAGGCCACAGGGGGATGCCGGGGAGCTGTTTTTT,CASRPQGDAGELFF
once,-,TRBV19,TRBJ2-1,TGTGCCAGTAGTATCAGGTGGGACTACAATGAGCAGTTCTTC,CASSIRWDYNEQFF
-,-,TRBV3-1/TRBV3-2,TRBJ1-1,TGTGCCAGCAGCCAAGACATCGGGGTGAACACTGAAGCTTTCTTT,CASSQDIGVNTEAFF
-,-,TRBV6-4,TRBJ1-2,TGTGCCAGCAGTGACACCCGGGACGGGGGGCCAAATGGCTACACCTTC,CASSDTRDGGPNGYTF
-,-,TRBV6-5,TRBJ1-1,TGTGCCAGCAGCTATACCCCTGGGACTGAAGCTTTCTTT,CASSYTPGTEAFF
-,-,TRBV6-5,TRBJ2-5,TGTGCCAGCAGTTACGGACCCGGGACACCTCAAGAGACCCAGTACTTC,CASSYGPGTPQETQYF
-,-,TRBV11-3,TRBJ2-7,TGTGCCAGCAGCTTAGGTTTCAGGGGGGCTAGCGAGCAGTACTTC,CASSLGFRGASEQYF
-,-,TRBV6-5,TRBJ2-3,TGTGCCAGCAAAAGGGACGTGCCAGATACGCAGTATTTT,CASKRDVPDTQYF
-,TRBD1,TRBV28,TRBJ1-2,TGTGCCAGCAGAAGGACAGGGGCTAACTATGGCTACACCTTC,CASRRTGANYGYTF
-,-,TRBV27,TRBJ2-7,TGTGCCAGCAGTTTATCGAGGGGGGGCTACGAGCAGTACTTC,CASSLSRGGYEQYF
-,TRBD1,TRBV9,TRBJ2-2,TGTGCCAGCAGCGGTACAGGGGGCAGGGAGCTGTTTTTT,CASSGTGGRELFF
-,-,TRBV18,TRBJ2-4,TGTGCCAGCTCACCAACGGTGCAGACCTTCCGAAAAAACATTCAGTACTTC,CASSPTVQTFRKNIQYF
-,-,TRBV9,TRBJ1-1,TGTGCCAGCAGCTCACCTCCCCTGGGGGGGTACACTGAAGCTTTCTTT,CASSSPPLGGYTEAFF
-,TRBD2,TRBV6-5,TRBJ2-5,TGTGCCAGCAGTTCCCCTGGGGAGCGGGGGGTTGAGACCCAGTACTTC,CASSSPGERGVETQYF
-,TRBD1,TRBV7-9,TRBJ2-7,TGTGCCAGCAGCTCGGGACAGGGTCTGTACTTC,CASSSGQGLYF
once,TRBD2,TRBV10-2,TRBJ2-1,TGCGCCAGCAGCGCCGGACTAGCGGGGGGTCGGGAGCAGTTCTTC,CASSAGLAGGREQFF
-,-,TRBV5-1,TRBJ2-5,TGCGCCAGCAGCTTGGGGGGGGGCGGAGAGACCCAGTACTTC,CASSLGGGGETQYF
-,-,TRBV29-1,TRBJ2-1,TGCAGCGTTGGGGGCGGGACAGTACCCTACAATGAGCAGTTCTTC,CSVGGGTVPYNEQFF
once,-,TRBV20-1,TRBJ2-7,TGCAGTGCTAGTCGTAGCGGAGGGGTCTACGAGCAGTACTTC,CSASRSGGVYEQYF
-,TRBD1,TRBV30,TRBJ1-1,TGTGCCTGGAGCGACAGGGGAAGGACTGAAGCTTTCTTT,CAWSDRGRTEAFF
-,-,TRBV30,TRBJ1-3,TGTGCCTGGAGTGTCCTTTGGGGGGGGATCTCTGGAAACACCATATATTTT,CAWSVLWGGISGNTIYF
-,TRBD1,TRBV7-9,TRBJ2-4,TGTGCCAGCAGCTTAGAGGGACAGGGCAAAAACATTCAGTACTTC,CASSLEGQGKNIQYF
-,-,TRBV21-1,TRBJ2-1,TGTGCCAGCAGTCCGCCGGGACTAGCGGGACTTGAGCAGTTCTTC,CASSPPGLAGLEQFF
-,-,TRBV5-1,TRBJ2-7,TGCGCCAGCAGCCCGGGCAGCGGCTCCTACGAGCAGTACTTC,CASSPGSGSYEQYF
-,TRBD2,TRBV2,TRBJ2-5,TGTGCCACCTCGACTAGCGGGGGTGTCCAAGAGACCCAGTACTTC,CATSTSGGVQETQYF
-,-,TRBV3-1/TRBV3-2,TRBJ1-1,TGTGCCAGCAGCCTAGCCTCGAACACTGAAGCTTTCTTT,CASSLASNTEAFF
once,-,TRBV11-2,TRBJ2-2,TGTGCCAGCAGCCCCGATCGGAGGGCCGGGGAGCTGTTTTTT,CASSPDRRAGELFF
-,TRBD2,TRBV5-4,TRBJ2-3,TGTGCCAGCAGCCCGTGGGGACTAGCGGTCAGCACAGATACGCAGTATTTT,CASSPWGLAVSTDTQYF